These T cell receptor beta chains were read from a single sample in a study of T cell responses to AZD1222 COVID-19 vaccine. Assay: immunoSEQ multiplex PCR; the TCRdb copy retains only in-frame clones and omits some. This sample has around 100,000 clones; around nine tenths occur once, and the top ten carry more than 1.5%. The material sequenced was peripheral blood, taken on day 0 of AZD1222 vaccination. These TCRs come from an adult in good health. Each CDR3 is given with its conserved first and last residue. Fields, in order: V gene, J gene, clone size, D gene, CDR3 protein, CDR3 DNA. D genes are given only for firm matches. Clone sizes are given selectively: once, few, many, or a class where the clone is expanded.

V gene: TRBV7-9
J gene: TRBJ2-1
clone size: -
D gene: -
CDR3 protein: CASSLDPGVPYNEQFF
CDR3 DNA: TGTGCCAGCAGCTTAGATCCGGGAGTACCCTACAATGAGCAGTTCTTC

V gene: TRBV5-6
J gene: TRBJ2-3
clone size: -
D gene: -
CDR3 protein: CASSGGPGLGDTQYF
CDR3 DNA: TGTGCCAGCAGCGGGGGTCCGGGATTAGGAGATACGCAGTATTTT

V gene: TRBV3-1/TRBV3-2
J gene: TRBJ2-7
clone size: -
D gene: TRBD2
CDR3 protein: CASSQLGLAGGRSSYEQYF
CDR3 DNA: TGTGCCAGCAGCCAACTGGGACTAGCGGGAGGGCGGAGCTCCTACGAGCAGTACTTC

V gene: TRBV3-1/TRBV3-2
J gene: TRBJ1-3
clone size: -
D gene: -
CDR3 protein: CASSPDFNWDTIYF
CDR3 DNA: TGTGCCAGCAGCCCTGACTTTAATTGGGACACCATATATTTT

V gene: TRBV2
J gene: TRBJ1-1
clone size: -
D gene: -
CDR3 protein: CASSGAFF
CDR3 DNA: TGTGCCAGCTCCGGAGCTTTCTTT

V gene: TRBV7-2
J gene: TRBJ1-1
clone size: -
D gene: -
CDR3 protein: CASSAGRLNTEAFF
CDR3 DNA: TGTGCCAGCAGCGCGGGGAGACTGAACACTGAAGCTTTCTTT

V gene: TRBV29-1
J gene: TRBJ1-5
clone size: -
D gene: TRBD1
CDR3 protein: CSVVDRPDQPQHF
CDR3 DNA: TGCAGCGTCGTGGACAGGCCAGATCAGCCCCAGCATTTT

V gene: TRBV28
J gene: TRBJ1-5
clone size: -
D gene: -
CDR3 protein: CASSLSRIDQPQHF
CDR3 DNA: TGTGCCAGCAGTTTAAGCAGGATAGATCAGCCCCAGCATTTT

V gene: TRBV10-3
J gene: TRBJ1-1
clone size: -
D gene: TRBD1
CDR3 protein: CAIRRDREAFF
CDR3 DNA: TGTGCCATCAGAAGGGACAGGGAGGCTTTCTTT

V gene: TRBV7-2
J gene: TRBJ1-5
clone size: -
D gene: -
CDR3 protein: CASSLRLVVGVHQPQHF
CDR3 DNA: TGTGCCAGCAGCTTAAGACTTGTTGTGGGAGTTCATCAGCCCCAGCATTTT

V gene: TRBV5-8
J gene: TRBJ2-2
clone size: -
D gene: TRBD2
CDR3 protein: CASSYPIAGKNTGELFF
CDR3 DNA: TGTGCCAGCAGCTACCCGATAGCGGGGAAGAACACCGGGGAGCTGTTTTTT

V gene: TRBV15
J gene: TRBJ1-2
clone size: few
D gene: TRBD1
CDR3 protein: CATSTGTGAQGYTF
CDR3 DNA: TGTGCCACCAGCACTGGAACAGGGGCCCAGGGCTACACCTTC

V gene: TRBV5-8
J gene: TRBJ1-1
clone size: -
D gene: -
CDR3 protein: CASSLGTEAFF
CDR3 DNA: TGTGCCAGCAGCTTGGGGACTGAAGCTTTCTTT

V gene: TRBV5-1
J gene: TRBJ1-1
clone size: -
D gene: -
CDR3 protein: CASSSRTDPNTEAFF
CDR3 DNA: TGCGCCAGCAGCTCCAGGACAGACCCGAACACTGAAGCTTTCTTT

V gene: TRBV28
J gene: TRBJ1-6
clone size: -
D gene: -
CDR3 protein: CASSGGQFYNSPLHF
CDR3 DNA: TGTGCCAGCAGTGGCGGGCAGTTCTATAATTCACCCCTCCACTTT

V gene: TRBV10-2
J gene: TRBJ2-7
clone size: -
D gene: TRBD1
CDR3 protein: CASKIGRGSHEQYF
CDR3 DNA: TGCGCCAGCAAGATCGGCAGGGGGTCTCACGAGCAGTACTTC

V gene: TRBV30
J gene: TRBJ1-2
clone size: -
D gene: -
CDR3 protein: CAWGRRNYGYTF
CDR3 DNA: TGTGCCTGGGGACGGAGGAACTATGGCTACACCTTC

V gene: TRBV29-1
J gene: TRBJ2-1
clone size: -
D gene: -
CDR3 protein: CSVVSTGTRVNNEQFF
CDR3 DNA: TGCAGCGTAGTTTCGACCGGGACTCGAGTAAACAATGAGCAGTTCTTC

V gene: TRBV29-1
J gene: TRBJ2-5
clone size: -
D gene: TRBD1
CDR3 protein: CSVDRQGTETQYF
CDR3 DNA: TGCAGCGTCGACCGACAGGGGACAGAGACCCAGTACTTC

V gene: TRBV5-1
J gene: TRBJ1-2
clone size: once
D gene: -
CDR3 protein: CASSPAGGVNYGYTF
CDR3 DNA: TGCGCCAGCAGCCCGGCCGGGGGCGTCAACTATGGCTACACCTTC

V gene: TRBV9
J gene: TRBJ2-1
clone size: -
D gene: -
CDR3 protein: CASSVGGMGNEQFF
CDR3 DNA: TGTGCCAGCAGCGTAGGAGGGATGGGGAATGAGCAGTTCTTC

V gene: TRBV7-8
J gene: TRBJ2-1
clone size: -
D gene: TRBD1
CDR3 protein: CASSLGTGGMYEQFF
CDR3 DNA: TGTGCCAGCAGCTTAGGTACAGGGGGCATGTATGAGCAGTTCTTC

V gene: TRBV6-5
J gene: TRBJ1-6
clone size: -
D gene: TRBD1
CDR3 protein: CASNLDRDSPLHF
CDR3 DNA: TGTGCCAGCAACCTGGACAGGGACTCACCCCTCCACTTT

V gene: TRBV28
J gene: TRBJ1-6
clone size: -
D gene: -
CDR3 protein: CASSFREDSPLHF
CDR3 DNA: TGTGCCAGCAGTTTTAGAGAAGATTCACCCCTCCACTTT

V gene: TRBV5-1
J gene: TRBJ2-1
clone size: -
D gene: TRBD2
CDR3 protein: CASSLGLAGGNEQFF
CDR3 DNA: TGCGCCAGCAGCCTCGGACTAGCGGGAGGCAATGAGCAGTTCTTC

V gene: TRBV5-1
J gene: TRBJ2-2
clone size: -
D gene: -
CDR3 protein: CASSPLALANTGELFF
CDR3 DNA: TGCGCCAGCAGCCCGCTGGCCCTCGCGAACACCGGGGAGCTGTTTTTT

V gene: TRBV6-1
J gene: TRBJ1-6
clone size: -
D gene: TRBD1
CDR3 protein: CASREPGQGNSPLHF
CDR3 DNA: TGTGCCAGCAGGGAGCCGGGACAGGGGAATTCACCCCTCCACTTT

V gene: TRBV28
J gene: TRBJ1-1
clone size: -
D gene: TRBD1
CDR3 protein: CASSLSRQGVTEAFF
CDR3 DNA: TGTGCCAGCAGTTTAAGCCGGCAGGGGGTCACTGAAGCTTTCTTT

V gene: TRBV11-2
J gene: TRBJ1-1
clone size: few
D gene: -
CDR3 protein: CASRAPNTEAFF
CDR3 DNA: TGTGCCAGCAGGGCCCCGAACACTGAAGCTTTCTTT

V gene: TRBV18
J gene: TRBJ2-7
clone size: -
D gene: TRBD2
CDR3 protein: CASSLEREAILSYEQYF
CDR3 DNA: TGTGCCAGCTCACTTGAGCGGGAGGCCATCCTCTCCTACGAGCAGTACTTC

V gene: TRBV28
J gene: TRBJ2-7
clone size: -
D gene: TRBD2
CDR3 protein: CASSWTSSYEQYF
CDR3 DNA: TGTGCCAGCAGTTGGACTAGCTCCTACGAGCAGTACTTC

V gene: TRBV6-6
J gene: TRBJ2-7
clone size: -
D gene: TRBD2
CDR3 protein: CASSYSRTSVSYEQYF
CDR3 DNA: TGTGCCAGCAGTTACTCACGGACTAGCGTTTCCTACGAGCAGTACTTC

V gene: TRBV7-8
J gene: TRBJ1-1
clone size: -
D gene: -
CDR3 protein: CASSLVTARGEAFF
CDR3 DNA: TGTGCCAGCAGCTTAGTGACCGCTCGGGGAGAAGCTTTCTTT

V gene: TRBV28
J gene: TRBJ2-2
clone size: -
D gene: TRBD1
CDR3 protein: CASSDREGYTGELFF
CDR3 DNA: TGTGCCAGCAGTGACAGGGAAGGGTACACCGGGGAGCTGTTTTTT

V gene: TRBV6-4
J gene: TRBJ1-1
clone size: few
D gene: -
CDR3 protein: CASSDGSGEGSEAFF
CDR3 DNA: TGTGCCAGCAGTGATGGGTCAGGGGAAGGCTCTGAAGCTTTCTTT

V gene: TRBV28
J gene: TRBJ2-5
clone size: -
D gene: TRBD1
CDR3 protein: CASRGAQGVPETQYF
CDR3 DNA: TGTGCCAGCAGAGGCGCACAGGGGGTCCCGGAGACCCAGTACTTC

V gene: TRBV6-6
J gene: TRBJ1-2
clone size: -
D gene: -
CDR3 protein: CASSGAWGSGAYTF
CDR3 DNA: TGTGCCAGCAGCGGGGCATGGGGATCGGGAGCCTACACCTTC

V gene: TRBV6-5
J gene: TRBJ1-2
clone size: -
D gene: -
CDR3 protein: CASSHGYGYTF
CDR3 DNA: TGTGCCAGCAGCCACGGCTATGGCTACACCTTC

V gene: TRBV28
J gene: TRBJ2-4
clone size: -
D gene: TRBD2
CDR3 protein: CASSSPSAGRSIQYF
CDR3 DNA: TGTGCCAGCAGTTCCCCCTCAGCGGGGAGGTCCATTCAGTACTTC

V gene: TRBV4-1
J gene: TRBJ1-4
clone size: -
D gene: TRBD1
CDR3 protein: CASSQRTGGTNEKLFF
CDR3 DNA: TGCGCCAGCAGCCAGAGAACAGGGGGCACAAATGAAAAACTGTTTTTT

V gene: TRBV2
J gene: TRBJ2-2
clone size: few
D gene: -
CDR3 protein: CASSTTGELFF
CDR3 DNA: TGTGCCAGCAGTACGACCGGGGAGCTGTTTTTT

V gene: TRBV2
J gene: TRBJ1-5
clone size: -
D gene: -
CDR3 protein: CASSVILDQPQHF
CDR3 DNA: TGTGCCAGCAGTGTAATCCTAGATCAGCCCCAGCATTTT

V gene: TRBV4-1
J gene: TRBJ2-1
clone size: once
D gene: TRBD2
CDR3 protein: CASSQVLTSGRPSSYNEQFF
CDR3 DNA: TGCGCCAGCAGCCAAGTTTTAACTAGCGGGAGGCCGAGCTCCTACAATGAGCAGTTCTTC

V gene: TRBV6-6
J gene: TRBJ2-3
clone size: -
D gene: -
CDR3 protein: CASSLTGELWDTQYF
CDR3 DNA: TGTGCCAGCAGTTTGACGGGAGAGCTTTGGGATACGCAGTATTTT

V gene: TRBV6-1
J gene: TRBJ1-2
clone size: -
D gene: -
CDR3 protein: CASSEVQSYGYTF
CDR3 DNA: TGTGCCAGCAGTGAAGTACAGTCCTATGGCTACACCTTC

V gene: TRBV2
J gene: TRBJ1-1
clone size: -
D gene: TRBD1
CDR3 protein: CASSGAPGQGSIAEAFF
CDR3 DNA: TGTGCCAGCAGTGGGGCCCCGGGACAGGGGAGTATAGCTGAAGCTTTCTTT

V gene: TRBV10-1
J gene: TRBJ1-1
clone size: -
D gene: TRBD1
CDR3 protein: CASSERTGVGTEAFF
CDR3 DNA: TGCGCCAGCAGTGAGAGGACAGGGGTCGGCACTGAAGCTTTCTTT

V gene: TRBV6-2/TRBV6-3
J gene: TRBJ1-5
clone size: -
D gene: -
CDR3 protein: CASSYSKFRSAGDNIQPQHF
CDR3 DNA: TGTGCCAGCAGTTACTCGAAGTTCCGGTCGGCCGGGGATAACATTCAGCCCCAGCATTTT

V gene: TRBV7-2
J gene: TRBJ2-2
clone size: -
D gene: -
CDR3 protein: CASSFSGNTGELFF
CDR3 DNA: TGTGCCAGCAGCTTTAGCGGAAACACCGGGGAGCTGTTTTTT

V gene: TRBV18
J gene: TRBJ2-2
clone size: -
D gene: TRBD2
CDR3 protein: CASSPPLAGVPGELFF
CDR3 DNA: TGTGCCAGCTCACCACCACTAGCGGGAGTACCCGGGGAGCTGTTTTTT

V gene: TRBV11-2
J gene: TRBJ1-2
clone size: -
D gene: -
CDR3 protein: CASSLVREKSGYTF
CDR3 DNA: TGTGCCAGCAGCTTAGTGAGGGAGAAGAGTGGCTACACCTTC

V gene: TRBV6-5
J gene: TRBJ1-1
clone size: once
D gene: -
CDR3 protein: CASRGGANTEAFF
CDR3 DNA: TGTGCCAGCCGGGGGGGGGCGAACACTGAAGCTTTCTTT

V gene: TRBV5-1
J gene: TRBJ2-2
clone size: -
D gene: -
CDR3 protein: CASSSRGYRNTGELFF
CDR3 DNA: TGCGCCAGCAGTAGCCGGGGATACCGGAACACCGGGGAGCTGTTTTTT

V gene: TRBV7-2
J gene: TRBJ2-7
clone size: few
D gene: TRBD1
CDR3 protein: CASSWGQVGTYEQYF
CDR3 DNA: TGTGCCAGCAGCTGGGGACAGGTTGGGACCTACGAGCAGTACTTC